This TCR beta chain was sequenced in a study of shared clonotypes between healthy human individuals. The V gene's germline CDR1 is SGHNT and CDR2 YYREEE (reference sequence). This CDR3 is 15 amino acids long. Trimming at V came to 4 bases and at J to 8 bases, leaving 13 bases not matched to a gene. The assay used deep level. Some clones are missing from TCRdb's copy, which holds only in-frame ones; the method was immunoSEQ multiplex PCR. The repertoire holds about 2.3 million clones, with 85% to 95% as singletons. The genes are TRBV5-4 and TRBJ1-2, with 8 bases lining up with TRBD1. Sequenced sample: naive CD4+ T cells from PBMCs. Subset here: CD45RA+ positively selected. This receptor was taken from a man younger than 30 in good health. Some clones in this sample may be carry-over from other donors' samples. The CDR3 DNA follows: TGTGCCAGCAGCCCTAATGGCCCAGGGGGCGCGGGCTACACCTTC. Protein sequence: CASSPNGPGGAGYTF.